These 15 T cell receptor beta chains came from one sample sequenced in a study of cytomegalovirus exposure and HLA in healthy donors. PCR amplification relied on 60 Vbeta primers (plus 13 Jbeta primers). Generated by immunoSEQ multiplex PCR, the TCRdb table keeps only in-frame clones and is missing some. The sample holds roughly 110,000 clones; 60% to 80% are singletons and the top ten take less than 3.5%. Source material: PBMCs. These receptor sequences come from a female donor in good health and CMV-seronegative.

The chain employs TRBV12-5 and TRBJ2-2, with no clear D. This CDR3 contains 12 residues. Trimming took 6 bases from V and 6 from J, leaving 8 bases between them. The V gene's germline CDR1 is LGHNT and CDR2 FRNRAP. The CDR3 spells CASGPSAGELFF. The CDR3 coding sequence is TGTGCTAGTGGCCCCTCAGCCGGGGAGCTGTTTTTT.

This clone was observed a handful of times. The rearrangement joins TRBV5-1 to TRBJ1-1; 7 bases are shared with TRBD1. The CDR3 consists of 15 residues. J gave up 4 bases and V 2 bases, and 8 bases lay outside the gene matches. Germline CDR1 reads SGHRS; CDR2 reads YFSETQ. CDR3 sequence: CASSFQGDGVTEAFF. CDR3 nucleotide sequence: TGCGCCAGCAGCTTCCAGGGGGACGGGGTCACTGAAGCTTTCTTT. The full variable domain, with the rest looked up from reference TRBV5-1 and TRBJ1-1, is KAGVTQTPRYLIKTRGQQVTLSCSPISGHRSVSWYQQTPGQGLQFLFEYFSETQRNKGNFPGRFSGRQFSNSRSEMNVSTLELGDSALYLCASSFQGDGVTEAFFGQGTRLTVV.

The rearrangement uses TRBV29-1 and TRBJ2-1, with D possibly being TRBD2 (6 bases). The CDR3 is 16 amino acids. Germline CDR1 is SQVTM and CDR2 is ANQGSEA. Trimming shortened V by 5 bases and J by 0 bases, and 17 bases separated the two germline ends. CDR3 sequence (DNA): TGCAGCGTTACGGGGGTAGCGGCGAGCTCCTACAATGAGCAGTTCTTC. Its translation: CSVTGVAASSYNEQFF.

V usage is TRBV29-1 and J usage is TRBJ2-5, with 7 nucleotides matching TRBD2. This CDR3 has 12 residues. The V gene's germline CDR1 is SQVTM and CDR2 ANQGSEA. Losses at the gene ends were 7 bases for V and 5 bases for J; bases not matched to a gene: 7. The CDR3 spells CSAGGGWETQYF. Written as DNA, the CDR3 is TGCAGCGCTGGGGGAGGGTGGGAGACCCAGTACTTC.

The chain links TRBV7-2 to TRBJ2-5, with TRBD2 matching over 9 bases. CDR3 length equals 16 residues. The V and J ends lost 1 base and 4 bases, in that order; junction bases with no gene match: 7. Germline CDR1 is SGHTA and CDR2 is FQGNSA. CDR3 coding DNA: TGTGCCAGCAGCTTAGGGGCCCTAGCGGGATCAGAGACCCAGTACTTC. This translates into CASSLGALAGSETQYF.

The chain has TRBV6-1 and TRBJ2-6; 9 bases align to TRBD2. Per germline, CDR1 MNHNS and CDR2 SASEGT. After removal of 4 bases from V and 1 base from J, the junction contained 14 bases not matched to a gene. The CDR3 totals 20 residues. The CDR3: CASSGSGRSLSDSGANVLTF. The CDR3 DNA sequence: TGTGCCAGCAGTGGTAGCGGGAGAAGCCTTTCGGATTCTGGGGCCAACGTCCTGACTTTC.

The rearrangement joins TRBV6-5 to TRBJ2-7, with 10 bases identical to TRBD2. Germline CDR1 is MNHEY and CDR2 is SVGAGI. With V trimmed by 5 bases and J by 5 bases, 6 bases remained unmatched. The CDR3 sequence is 14 residues long. The CDR3 is CASSDLAGDHEQYF. The CDR3 coding sequence is TGTGCCAGCAGTGATCTAGCGGGGGACCACGAGCAGTACTTC.

This sequence joins TRBV9 and TRBJ2-1; 11 nucleotides align to TRBD2. CDR3 length: 16 amino acids. The V and J ends lost 3 bases and 0 bases, in that order; junction bases with no gene match: 2. CDR1 is SGDLS, CDR2 YYNGEE, per germline. CDR3 bases: TGTGCCAGCAGCGCCACTAGCGGGAGCTCCTACAATGAGCAGTTCTTC. Translating it yields CASSATSGSSYNEQFF.

This chain joins TRBV11-2 and TRBJ2-7; maybe TRBD1 (5 bases). Trimming pared 5 bases from V and 6 bases from J, leaving 17 bases between. The CDR3 has 14 amino acids. Germline CDR1 is SGHAT and CDR2 is FQNNGV. The CDR3 here is CASSPDSVSTEQYF. CDR3 DNA: TGTGCCAGCAGCCCCGACAGTGTGTCTACCGAGCAGTACTTC.

This clone was recorded a few times. The J gene is TRBJ2-7, the V gene TRBV6-6; maybe TRBD2 (6 bases). The ends were cut back, 0 bases at V and 5 bases at J, with 11 bases in the middle. The CDR3 extends over 14 amino acids. Germline values: CDR1 MNHNY, CDR2 SVGAGI (reference sequence). DNA of the CDR3: TGTGCCAGCAGTTACTCTCCGGGAGTGGACGAGCAGTACTTC. Translation gives CASSYSPGVDEQYF.

V is TRBV25-1 and J is TRBJ2-5; 7 bases line up with TRBD1. Trimming cost V 1 base and J 4 bases; bases outside gene matches: 9. Germline V gene lookup returns CDR1 MGHDK and CDR2 SYGVNS. The CDR3 totals 16 residues. CDR3 loop: CASSELGSRGTETQYF. Written as DNA, the CDR3 is TGTGCCAGCAGTGAATTGGGTAGCAGGGGGACAGAGACCCAGTACTTC.

Turning to this clone: Other DNA variants within this sample encode the same CDR3. The chain joins TRBV6-5 to TRBJ2-7; D possibly corresponds to TRBD1 (6 bases). The V end lost 6 bases, the J end lost 4 bases, and 13 bases lay between the germline ends. The germline CDR1 and CDR2 sequences are MNHEY and SVGAGI. The CDR3 is 13 amino acids. The CDR3 DNA sequence: TGTGCCAGCAGCCGCGACAGGACTTACGAGCAGTACTTC. Translating gives CASSRDRTYEQYF.

V and J are TRBV11-2 and TRBJ1-1; D unclear. Trimming pared 5 bases from V and 7 bases from J, leaving 17 bases between. Looked up from germline, CDR1 is SGHAT and CDR2 is FQNNGV. This CDR3 has 14 amino acids. The CDR3, as DNA: TGTGCCAGCAGCCCAGGTGCGGGGTTAGGTGAAGCTTTCTTT. It is translated as CASSPGAGLGEAFF. Looking up the rest from reference TRBV11-2 and TRBJ1-1 gives the full variable domain: EAGVAQSPRYKIIEKRQSVAFWCNPISGHATLYWYQQILGQGPKLLIQFQNNGVVDDSQLPKDRFSAERLKGVDSTLKIQPAKLEDSAVYLCASSPGAGLGEAFFGQGTRLTVV.

This chain connects TRBV6-4 to TRBJ2-3; maybe TRBD2 (6 bases). The CDR3 loop spans 14 amino acids. CDR1 is MRHNA and CDR2 is SNTAGT in the germline V gene. The V gene lost 2 bases and the J gene lost 8 bases, with 14 bases spanning the gap. CDR3 nucleotides: TGTGCCAGCAGTGACGAAACCGTGGGGGGTACGCAGTATTTT. Translated, it gives CASSDETVGGTQYF.

The gene calls are TRBV19 and TRBJ2-7; D is unclear. V lost 4 bases and J 2 bases, leaving 15 bases between the germline ends. Germline-derived CDR1 and CDR2 are LNHDA and SQIVND (reference sequence). The CDR3 covers 15 residues. CDR3 protein: CASSSSIVTPYEQYF. In nucleotides, the CDR3 is TGTGCCAGTAGTAGCTCAATTGTTACTCCCTACGAGCAGTACTTC.